These 24 T cell receptor beta chains originate from one sample sequenced in a study of molecular identifiers for immune sequencing clone quantification. TCRdb reprocessed the PCR reads with MiXCR, giving one entry per CDR3 protein. The table has around 470,000 distinct CDR3 sequences, roughly 26% seen once; the top ten hold around 0.8%. Sequencing input: naive CD8+ T cells from blood, with Jurkat cell RNA spiked in. Described subset: FACS-sorted CD8+CD4-CCR7+CD45RA+ naive T cells. The origin of the receptors is a human donor in good health. Some libraries in this study had Jurkat cell RNA spiked in.

About this clonotype itself: An end of the junction differs from the germline gene, which may be a read error. The rearrangement uses TRBV20-1 and TRBJ2-7, with D perhaps given as TRBD1 or TRBD2 (5 bases each). The CDR3 has 14 residues. Germline CDR1 is DFQATT and CDR2 is SNEGSKA (reference sequence). The CDR3 reads CSARDLGEGYEQHF. The CDR3 nucleotides are TGCAGTGCTAGAGACCTGGGAGAGGGGTACGAGCAGCACTTC.

Details on this clonotype: The junction differs from germline at one of its ends, possibly a read error. V is TRBV4-2 and J is TRBJ2-5, with D hard to call. In germline, CDR1 is LGHNA, CDR2 YNFKEQ. The CDR3 loop spans 13 amino acids. CDR3 region: CACSQVGKETQYF. The CDR3 bases are TGTGCCTGCAGCCAAGTTGGCAAAGAGACCCAGTACTTC.

Notes on this clonotype: A clone one base away is much larger, so this may be a read error. V usage is TRBV15 and J usage is TRBJ2-2, with a tentative D call TRBD2 (5 bases). V lost 5 bases to trimming and J lost 4 bases, with 11 bases between them. Germline V lookup: CDR1 LNHNV, CDR2 YYDKDF (reference sequence). This CDR3 has 14 amino acids. The CDR3 loop reads CATSGGRATGELFF. The DNA of the CDR3 is TGTGCCACCAGCGGAGGCCGTGCCACCGGGGAGCTGTTTTTT.

V gene TRBV7-9 combines with J gene TRBJ2-5; D unresolved. The V and J ends lost 0 bases and 5 bases respectively, with 10 bases between them. The CDR3 consists of 14 residues. The V gene's germline CDR1 is SEHNR and CDR2 FQNEAQ (reference sequence). This CDR3 is CASSLAISQETQYF. In DNA form, the CDR3 reads TGTGCCAGCAGCTTAGCCATATCTCAGGAGACCCAGTACTTC.

This clonotype was seen a few times. The V and J genes are TRBV24-1 and TRBJ2-3; TRBD2 matches at 11 bases. Germline V gene sequence: CDR1 KGHDR, CDR2 SFDVKD. This CDR3 spans 17 amino acids. Germline trimming cut 1 base from V and 3 bases from J; bases unmatched to any gene: 5. Here the CDR3 reads CATSDFSGRAATDTQYF. DNA of the CDR3: TGTGCCACCAGTGATTTTAGCGGGAGGGCCGCGACAGATACGCAGTATTTT.

A few counts support this clonotype. Here the CDR3 reads CASSSPRESSSYEQYF. The CDR3 nucleotides are TGTGCCAGCAGTTCCCCCCGGGAGTCCTCTAGTTACGAGCAGTACTTC. The rearrangement uses TRBV13 and TRBJ2-7; TRBD2 might be the D (6 bases). The length of the CDR3 is 16 residues. Per the germline V gene, CDR1 is PRHDT and CDR2 is FYEKMQ (reference sequence). Trimming removed 6 bases at V and 4 bases at J, with 22 bases between.

Concerning this clonotype: The junction does not match germline at one end; this may be a read error. The chain carries TRBV9 and TRBJ2-7; 12 positions agree with TRBD1. The CDR3 runs to 14 residues. Per germline, CDR1 SGDLS and CDR2 YYNGEE. The CDR3 bases are TGTGCCAGCAGCGCGGGACAGGGGGCCTACGAGCAGCACTTC. This codes for CASSAGQGAYEQHF.

This clonotype has a count of ten or more. The chain employs TRBV6-1 and TRBJ2-3; TRBD1 is a possible D gene (5 bases). CDR1 is MNHNS and CDR2 is SASEGT in the germline V gene. CDR3 length: 16 residues. Trimming removed 7 bases from V and 5 bases from J, with 22 bases in between. CDR3 in amino acids: CASTRILWGPEDTQYF. As DNA, the CDR3 is TGTGCCAGCACCCGGATTCTTTGGGGCCCAGAAGATACGCAGTATTTT.

V is TRBV28 and J is TRBJ2-1; 11 bases agree with TRBD2. Germline values: CDR1 MDHEN, CDR2 SYDVKM. The CDR3 runs to 14 residues. With V trimmed by 5 bases and J by 12 bases, 9 bases remained unmatched. Here the CDR3 DNA reads TGTGCCAGCAGTCCACCTAGCGGGAGGAGTCTGCAGTTCTTC. Amino acid sequence: CASSPPSGRSLQFF. Based on the CDR3 plus reference TRBV28 and TRBJ2-1, the full variable domain is DVKVTQSSRYLVKRTGEKVFLECVQDMDHENMFWYRQDPGLGLRLIYFSYDVKMKEKGDIPEGYSVSREKKERFSLILESASTNQTSMYLCASSPPSGRSLQFFGPGTRLTVL.

The chain employs TRBV7-9 and TRBJ2-5, with TRBD2 identical over 7 bases. The ends lost 1 base at V and 9 bases at J; junction bases unmatched: 8. The CDR3 has 14 amino acids. Germline CDR1 reads SEHNR; CDR2 reads FQNEAQ (reference sequence). DNA of the CDR3: TGTGCCAGCAGCTTAGAGCACGGGCGGGAGCCCCAGTACTTC. Protein sequence: CASSLEHGREPQYF.

This clonotype was seen repeatedly, ten times or more. This chain links TRBV7-9 with TRBJ2-7; 8 bases match TRBD2. CDR1 and CDR2 (germline): SEHNR, FQNEAQ (reference sequence). This CDR3 region has 14 residues. The V and J ends lost 5 bases and 3 bases, in that order; junction bases with no gene match: 6. CDR3 coding DNA: TGTGCCAGCAGCCGGGGGGGAGCCCTCTACGAGCAGTACTTC. This encodes CASSRGGALYEQYF.

Only a few counts were recorded for this clonotype. The CDR3 bases are TGTGCCAGCACTCTCGGACAGGGCTCTGAAGCTTTCTTT. This translates into CASTLGQGSEAFF. The chain couples TRBV12-3 or TRBV12-4 to TRBJ1-1; 8 bases agree with TRBD1. The CDR3 is 13 residues long. Trimming at V came to 7 bases and at J to 6 bases, leaving 7 bases not matched to a gene.

Only a few counts were recorded for this clonotype. The junction departs from germline at one end; a sequencing error may be responsible. V gene TRBV29-1 combines with J gene TRBJ2-1; 8 bases are a match to TRBD2. CDR3 length: 16 residues. Germline-derived CDR1 and CDR2 are SQVTM and ANQGSEA. The CDR3 DNA reads as TGCAGCGTCGAAGCGGGGGCCCCCTCCTCCTACAATGAGCAGTTCTTC. This codes for CSVEAGAPSSYNEQFF.

On this clonotype itself: This may be a read error: a much more frequent sequence differs by one nucleotide. CDR3 amino acids: CASNTGGDQPQHF. CDR3 sequence (DNA): TGTGCCAGCAACACAGGGGGGGATCAGCCCCAGCATTTT. The chain is built from TRBV28 and TRBJ1-5, with 8 bases lining up with TRBD1. V lost 7 bases and J lost 5; bases outside the gene matches: 4. This CDR3 is 13 amino acids long. The germline V gene encodes CDR1 MDHEN and CDR2 SYDVKM. Complete variable domain (other parts from reference TRBV28 and TRBJ1-5): DVKVTQSSRYLVKRTGEKVFLECVQDMDHENMFWYRQDPGLGLRLIYFSYDVKMKEKGDIPEGYSVSREKKERFSLILESASTNQTSMYLCASNTGGDQPQHFGDGTRLSIL.

V gene TRBV6-6 combines with J gene TRBJ2-7; the match to TRBD1 covers 10 bases. The CDR3 covers 16 residues. From germline, CDR1 is MNHNY and CDR2 SVGAGI (reference sequence). V dropped 0 bases and J dropped 3; count of bases not matched to a gene: 5. In DNA, the CDR3 is TGTGCCAGCAGTTACTCGACGGACAGGGGGGACTACGAGCAGTACTTC. Protein product: CASSYSTDRGDYEQYF.

About this clonotype: This may be a read error: a much more frequent sequence differs by one nucleotide. V gene TRBV10-3 combines with J gene TRBJ2-3; D not certain. CDR1 and CDR2 from the germline V gene are ENHRY and SYGVKD. V was cut by 2 bases and J by 3 bases, with 3 bases left in between. The CDR3 has 12 residues. The CDR3 DNA reads TGTGCCATCAGTGAGGCGACAGATACGCAGTATTTT. It encodes CAISEATDTQYF.

The chain links TRBV6-2 or TRBV6-3 to TRBJ2-3; 8 bases map to TRBD2. V shed 3 bases and J 2 bases; nucleotides not matched to a gene: 7. The CDR3 contains 16 residues. Germline assignment: CDR1 MNHEY and CDR2 SVGEGT. CDR3 sequence (DNA): TGTGCCAGCAGTTATTACCCGGGAGGGTCCACAGATACGCAGTATTTT. Encoded protein: CASSYYPGGSTDTQYF.

This clonotype was seen repeatedly, ten times or more. The rearrangement links TRBV7-9 to TRBJ2-3; a possible D gene is TRBD2 (7 bases). Germline CDR1 reads SEHNR; CDR2 reads FQNEAQ (reference sequence). The CDR3 runs 14 residues. Trimming removed 3 bases at V and 4 bases at J, with 11 bases between. CDR3 bases: TGTGCCAGCAGCTTCGACGGGGGGCCAGATACGCAGTATTTT. Residues: CASSFDGGPDTQYF.

This clonotype was detected a few times. The CDR3 sequence is CSVEASYSTDTQYF. The CDR3 coding sequence is TGCAGCGTTGAAGCGTCATATAGCACAGATACGCAGTATTTT. The chain carries TRBV29-1 and TRBJ2-3; no firm D call. CDR1 and CDR2 from the germline V gene are SQVTM and ANQGSEA. Trimming stripped 1 base from V and 0 bases from J, with 8 bases between. This CDR3 has 14 residues.

The genes are TRBV7-2 and TRBJ2-3, with 9 nucleotides matching TRBD2. This CDR3 is built from 15 residues. The V gene's germline CDR1 is SGHTA and CDR2 FQGNSA. After removal of 6 bases from V and 5 bases from J, the junction contained 9 bases not matched to a gene. Here the CDR3 DNA reads TGTGCCAGCAGTAAGGCTAGCGGGATTCTAGATACGCAGTATTTT. Translation: CASSKASGILDTQYF.

Concerning this clonotype: At one end, the junction sequence differs from germline, possibly due to a read error. The chain is built from TRBV7-9 and TRBJ1-1; D is perhaps TRBD1 (6 bases). This CDR3 has 15 residues. Per germline, CDR1 SEHNR and CDR2 FQNEAQ (reference sequence). The CDR3 DNA reads TGTGCCAGCAGCTCCCGGGCAGGGGAGGGAACTGCAGCTTTCTTT. Its protein product is CASSSRAGEGTAAFF. Looking up the rest from reference TRBV7-9 and TRBJ1-1 gives the full variable domain: DTGVSQNPRHKITKRGQNVTFRCDPISEHNRLYWYRQTLGQGPEFLTYFQNEAQLEKSRLLSDRFSAERPKGSFSTLEIQRTEQGDSAMYLCASSSRAGEGTAAFFGQGTRLTVV.

This chain's CDR3 is CAWSDSRAAKNIQYF. The CDR3, as DNA: TGTGCCTGGAGCGACTCCAGGGCCGCCAAAAACATTCAGTACTTC. The genes are TRBV30 and TRBJ2-4, with D possibly TRBD1 on 5 matching bases. Germline CDR1 reads GTSNPN; CDR2 reads SVGIG (reference sequence). CDR3 length: 15 residues. Trimming cost V 3 bases and J 1 base, with 13 bases left between them.

The rearrangement uses TRBV29-1 and TRBJ2-7; 10 positions match TRBD1. CDR3 length: 14 amino acids. V shed 2 bases and J 2 bases; nucleotides not matched to a gene: 3. CDR1 is SQVTM, CDR2 ANQGSEA, per germline. CDR3 in DNA: TGCAGCGTTGAATCCGGGACAGGGGCCTACGAGCAGTACTTC. This translates into CSVESGTGAYEQYF.

V usage is TRBV5-3 and J usage is TRBJ2-5; 7 bases agree with TRBD2. TRBV5-3 falls under the ORF class, with uncertain function. CDR3 length: 18 residues. Losses at the gene ends were 9 bases for V and 4 bases for J; bases not matched to a gene: 24. The CDR3 region is CANSLVWRESASRETQYF. The CDR3 coding sequence is TGTGCCAACAGCTTGGTATGGCGGGAGTCCGCCTCAAGAGAGACCCAGTACTTC.